This TCR beta chain was captured in a study of blood T cell repertoires in COVID-19. Whole-study context: Italy, Spain and the United States were the sources of the convalescent and acute COVID-19 samples. PBMCs, B-cell-depleted T cells, or T cells were the source of the cDNA or gDNA that made up the material.

The CDR3 is 18 residues long. V lost 3 bases and J lost 0, with 20 bases in between. Germline V lookup: CDR1 KGHSH, CDR2 LQKENI. The authors' processing: Cell counts per sample came from amplifying reference gene primers. Sequencing used immunoSEQ multiplex PCR; TCRdb keeps in-frame clones, though not all of them. The V and J calls and clone size come from that table; D and trimming were worked out from the DNA. The table includes about 150,000 clones, around four fifths detected once. Sample: peripheral blood. This receptor was obtained from a woman in her 70s who had recovered from COVID-19. The chain links TRBV18 to TRBJ1-1; TRBD1 is a possible D gene (6 bases). CDR3 residues: CASSPQWGGATMNTEAFF. The CDR3 nucleotides are TGTGCCAGCTCACCCCAGTGGGGGGGCGCGACCATGAACACTGAAGCTTTCTTT.